This TCR beta chain is from a study of OX40 agonist ivuxolimab in advanced cancers. Study as a whole: Participants, approximately 81% male, averaged roughly 60 years of age, ranging from about 23 to 90.

Germline V gene lookup returns CDR1 LNHDA and CDR2 SQIVND (reference sequence). The CDR3 totals 15 residues. The V segment lost 6 bases and the J segment 5 bases; nucleotides outside the gene matches: 9. Sequencing was performed with immunoSEQ multiplex PCR; in TCRdb, only in-frame clones are kept and a portion is missing. In the table there are about 34,000 clones, under 90% of which are singletons. The rearrangement links TRBV19 to TRBJ2-1, with 8 nucleotides matching TRBD2. The source of this sequence is an adult with an advanced solid tumor such as melanoma, head and neck, liver or kidney cancer. The sample in question was CD4+ or CD8+ T cells sorted from blood, obtained in a trial of the OX40 agonist ivuxolimab. The CDR3 is CASSIRGGLNNEQFF. In DNA form, the CDR3 reads TGTGCCAGTAGCATACGGGGGGGACTAAACAATGAGCAGTTCTTC.